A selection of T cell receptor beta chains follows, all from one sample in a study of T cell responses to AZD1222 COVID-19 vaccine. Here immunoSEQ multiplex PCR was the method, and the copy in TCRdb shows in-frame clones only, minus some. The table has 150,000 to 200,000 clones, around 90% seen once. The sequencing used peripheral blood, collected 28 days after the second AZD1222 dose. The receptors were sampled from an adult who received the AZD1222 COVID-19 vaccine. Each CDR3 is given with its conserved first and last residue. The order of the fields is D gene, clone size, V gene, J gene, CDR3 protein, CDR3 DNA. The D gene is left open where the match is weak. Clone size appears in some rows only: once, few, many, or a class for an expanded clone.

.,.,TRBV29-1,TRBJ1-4,CSVAPDGVAEKLFF,TGCAGCGTTGCCCCGGACGGAGTGGCTGAAAAACTGTTTTTT
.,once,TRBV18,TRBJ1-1,CASSPRQNTEAFF,TGTGCCAGCTCACCGCGGCAGAACACTGAAGCTTTCTTT
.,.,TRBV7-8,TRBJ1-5,CASSLGQNQPQHF,TGTGCCAGCAGCTTAGGCCAGAATCAGCCCCAGCATTTT
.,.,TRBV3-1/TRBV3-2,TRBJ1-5,CASSQDPPFGNSNQPQHF,TGTGCCAGCAGCCAAGACCCCCCATTTGGGAATAGCAATCAGCCCCAGCATTTT
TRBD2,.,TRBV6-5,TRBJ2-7,CATARGGLYEQYF,TGTGCCACCGCCCGGGGGGGTCTCTACGAGCAGTACTTC
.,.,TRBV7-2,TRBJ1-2,CASSLGGFGYTF,TGTGCCAGCAGCTTAGGAGGGTTTGGCTACACCTTC
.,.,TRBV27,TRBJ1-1,CASSQFRGTNTEAFF,TGTGCCAGCAGTCAATTTAGGGGAACGAACACTGAAGCTTTCTTT
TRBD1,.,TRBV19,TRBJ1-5,CASSVRTGLNRPQHF,TGTGCCAGTAGTGTTCGGACAGGCCTAAATCGTCCCCAGCATTTT
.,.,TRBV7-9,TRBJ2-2,CASSLGSGETGELFF,TGTGCCAGCAGCTTAGGTTCCGGGGAGACCGGGGAGCTGTTTTTT
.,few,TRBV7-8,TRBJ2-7,CASSSDQAYYEQYF,TGTGCCAGCAGCTCGGACCAGGCCTACTACGAGCAGTACTTC
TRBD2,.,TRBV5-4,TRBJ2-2,CASSYQRGGTGELFF,TGTGCCAGCAGCTATCAGCGGGGCGGCACCGGGGAGCTGTTTTTT
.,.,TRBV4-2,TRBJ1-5,CASSLDFGPQPQHF,TGTGCCAGCAGCCTCGATTTCGGTCCTCAGCCCCAGCATTTT
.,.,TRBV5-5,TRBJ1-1,CASSSSSSVVNTEAFF,TGTGCCAGCAGCTCCTCCTCGTCGGTTGTGAACACTGAAGCTTTCTTT
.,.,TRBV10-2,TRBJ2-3,CASSDWPGITDTQYF,TGCGCCAGCAGTGATTGGCCCGGAATAACAGATACGCAGTATTTT
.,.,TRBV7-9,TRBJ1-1,CASTPGLNTEAFF,TGTGCCAGCACCCCAGGGCTGAACACTGAAGCTTTCTTT
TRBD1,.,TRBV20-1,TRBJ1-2,CSAPTGTGYTF,TGCAGTGCTCCGACAGGGACCGGCTACACCTTC
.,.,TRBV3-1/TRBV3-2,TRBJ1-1,CASSQGGGNTEAFF,TGTGCCAGCAGCCAGGGGGGTGGGAACACTGAAGCTTTCTTT
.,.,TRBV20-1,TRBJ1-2,CSGGEVLGYTF,TGCAGTGGGGGTGAAGTTTTGGGCTACACCTTC
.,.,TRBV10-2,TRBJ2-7,CASRVGVGEQYF,TGCGCCAGCAGGGTAGGCGTAGGCGAGCAGTACTTC
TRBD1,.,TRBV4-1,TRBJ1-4,CASSQDGAGDRPNEKLFF,TGCGCCAGCAGCCAAGACGGGGCGGGGGACAGACCTAATGAAAAACTGTTTTTT
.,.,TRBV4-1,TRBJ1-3,CASSLASGNTIYF,TGCGCCAGCAGCCTTGCCTCTGGAAACACCATATATTTT
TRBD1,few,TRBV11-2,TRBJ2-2,CASSLDRHTGELFF,TGTGCCAGCAGTTTGGACAGGCACACCGGGGAGCTGTTTTTT
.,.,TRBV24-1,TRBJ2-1,CATSDSDRFEQFF,TGTGCCACCAGTGATTCCGACAGATTTGAGCAGTTCTTC
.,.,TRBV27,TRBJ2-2,CASSLNTGELFF,TGTGCCAGCAGTTTGAACACCGGGGAGCTGTTTTTT